The entry that follows covers one TCR beta chain sequence. What it binds is unknown. The record originates from a study of graft-versus-host responses after intestinal transplantation. CDR3 size: 17 residues. CDR1 and CDR2 from the germline V gene are SGHDT and YYEEEE. Losses at the gene ends were 4 bases for V and 2 bases for J; bases not matched to a gene: 7. Whole-study results and caveats: Graft-donor T cell macrochimerism coincided with high graft-versus-host to host-versus-graft clonal ratios in allografts.

Generated by immunoSEQ multiplex PCR, the TCRdb table keeps only in-frame clones and is missing some. The sample contains over 45,000 clones, roughly nine tenths of which appear only once. The TCR was taken from a human donor who was the organ donor for an intestinal transplant. The sequences come from unstimulated CD4+ T cells sorted from spleen or lymph node cells, collected before transplant. The J gene is TRBJ2-6, the V gene TRBV5-6; 9 nucleotides match TRBD1. The CDR3 reads CASSLGTGGTGANVLTF. CDR3 DNA sequence: TGTGCCAGCAGCCTCGGAACAGGGGGCACTGGGGCCAACGTCCTGACTTTC. The full variable domain, its missing parts supplied by reference TRBV5-6 and TRBJ2-6, is DAGVTQSPTHLIKTRGQQVTLRCSPKSGHDTVSWYQQALGQGPQFIFQYYEEEERQRGNFPDRFSGHQFPNYSSELNVNALLLGDSALYLCASSLGTGGTGANVLTFGAGSRLTVL.